This passage covers 6 T cell receptor beta chains from one sample sequenced in a study of blood T cell repertoires in COVID-19. Libraries were prepared by immunoSEQ multiplex PCR; TCRdb keeps only in-frame clonotypes and omits some of them. There are 70,000 to 85,000 clones in the sample; approximately 86% occur only once, and around 1.9% lies in the top ten. The sample consisted of peripheral blood. The origin of the receptors is a woman in her fifties or sixties with acute or convalescent COVID-19.

The chain carries TRBV7-8 and TRBJ2-1; 7 bases are shared with TRBD2. This CDR3 comprises 18 residues. Losses at the gene ends were 5 bases for V and 9 bases for J; bases not matched to a gene: 22. The germline CDR1 and CDR2 sequences are SGHVS and FQNEAQ. CDR3 DNA sequence: TGTGCCAGCAGCCCATCAGCACGGGACTGGGGACTAATGACTGAGCAGTTCTTC. This translates into CASSPSARDWGLMTEQFF.

This rearrangement joins TRBV28 to TRBJ2-3, with a possible D match to TRBD1 (6 bases). V was pared by 8 bases and J by 2 bases, with 17 bases between. The CDR3 contains 15 residues. Germline CDR1 reads MDHEN; CDR2 reads SYDVKM. In nucleotides, the CDR3 is TGTGCCAGCGTGCCTGGACAGTTAACCACAGATACGCAGTATTTT. Its translation: CASVPGQLTTDTQYF.

This clone was seen only once. The chain is built from TRBV10-3 and TRBJ1-6; D is perhaps TRBD1 (5 bases). Germline values: CDR1 ENHRY, CDR2 SYGVKD. The CDR3 runs to 13 residues. Trimming took off 0 bases at V and 9 bases at J, with 6 bases between the two ends. CDR3 sequence reads: CAISESTASPLHF. In DNA form, the CDR3 reads TGTGCCATCAGTGAGTCGACAGCTTCACCCCTCCACTTT.

The chain employs TRBV6-1 and TRBJ1-1, with D perhaps matching TRBD1 (5 bases). The germline V gene has CDR1 MNHNS and CDR2 SASEGT. The CDR3 totals 14 residues. V was shortened by 2 bases and J by 5 bases, with 12 bases between the two germline ends. CDR3 sequence (DNA): TGTGCCAGCAGTGAAATGGGGGGTGAGACTGAAGCTTTCTTT. Its protein is CASSEMGGETEAFF.

This chain connects TRBV7-2 to TRBJ1-1, with D unresolved. V lost 5 bases and J 1 base, leaving 11 bases between the germline ends. CDR3 length equals 14 residues. From germline, CDR1 is SGHTA and CDR2 FQGNSA. In DNA form, the CDR3 reads TGTGCCAGCAGCCCATTTCCGGGGAACACTGAAGCTTTCTTT. Amino acid sequence: CASSPFPGNTEAFF.

V usage is TRBV20-1 and J usage is TRBJ1-5; D unclear. This CDR3 is built from 11 residues. The germline CDR1 and CDR2 sequences are DFQATT and SNEGSKA (reference sequence). Trimming left V 6 bases short and J 6 bases short, with 9 bases between. CDR3 in DNA: TGCAGTGCCACCTCCGGTCAGCCCCAGCATTTT. This sequence encodes CSATSGQPQHF.